The clone carrying this T cell receptor beta chain was picked up many times. The antigen is unknown. The V segment lost 2 bases and the J segment 5 bases; nucleotides outside the gene matches: 3. The germline V gene has CDR1 SGHTA and CDR2 FQGNSA. The CDR3 consists of 14 residues. The sample originates from a study of T-cell memory formation after mild COVID-19. Study information: Most TCR clusters belonged to a single donor. Findings of the study overall: Some clones that responded were present in memory (sampled pre-infection), which suggests cross-reactive memory joined. While clones contracting from day 15 to 85 were balanced between CD4 and CD8, later expanders leaned CD4+. Shrinking CD4+ clones were chiefly CM and EM; CD8+ ones were chiefly EMRA.

MiXCR, run by TCRdb on the 5' RACE reads, gives a single entry per CDR3 protein. The repertoire holds 350,000 to 500,000 distinct CDR3 sequences, approximately 19% seen once, with roughly a fifth in the top ten. The TCR was taken from a man younger than 35 who had mild COVID-19 (a few samples of this study predate the infection). Cell type and time point are not known. The rearrangement uses TRBV7-2 and TRBJ2-4; 7 positions agree with TRBD1. Sequencing was performed on PBMCs or a T cell subset sorted from them (not recorded which). CDR3 bases: TGTGCCAGCAGCTTACGTCAGGGGGAAAACATTCAGTACTTC. Translation: CASSLRQGENIQYF.